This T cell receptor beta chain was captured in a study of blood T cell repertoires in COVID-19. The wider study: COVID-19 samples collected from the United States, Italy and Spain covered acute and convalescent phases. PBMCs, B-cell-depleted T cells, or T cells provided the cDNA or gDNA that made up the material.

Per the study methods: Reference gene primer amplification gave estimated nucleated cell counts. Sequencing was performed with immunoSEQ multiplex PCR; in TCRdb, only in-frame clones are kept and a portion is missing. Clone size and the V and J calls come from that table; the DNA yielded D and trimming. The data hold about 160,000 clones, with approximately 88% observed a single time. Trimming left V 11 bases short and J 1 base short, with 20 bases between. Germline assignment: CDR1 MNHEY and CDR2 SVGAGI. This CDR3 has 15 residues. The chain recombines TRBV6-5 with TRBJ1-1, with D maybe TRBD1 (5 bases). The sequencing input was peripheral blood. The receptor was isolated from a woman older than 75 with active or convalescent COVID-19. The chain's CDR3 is CAGGDRDFWNTEAFF. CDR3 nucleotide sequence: TGTGCCGGCGGGGACCGGGATTTCTGGAACACTGAAGCTTTCTTT.